The entry below describes one TCR beta chain. The entry originates in a study of blood T cell repertoires in COVID-19. Overall study context: There were acute and convalescent COVID-19 samples, and they came from the United States, Italy and Spain. Sources were T cells, B-cell-depleted T cells, or PBMCs; the material itself was cDNA or gDNA.

Source study methods: Reference gene primer amplification in the assay estimated nucleated cell counts. TCRdb's copy holds only in-frame clones and misses some; the assay was immunoSEQ multiplex PCR. The V and J calls and clone size were taken over from that table, and D and trimming were inferred from the DNA. The sample lists around 160,000 clones, roughly 84% seen once, with around 5.4% in the top ten. Germline lookup yields CDR1 SGHAT and CDR2 FQNNGV. Between the trimmed V and J ends, which lost 6 bases and 3 bases, there was a span of 15 bases. This CDR3 spans 15 amino acids. The participants were between about 18 and 100 years old and came from some 23 US areas.

The sequencing input was PBMCs or T cells enriched from blood (not recorded which). V and J are TRBV11-2 and TRBJ1-3, with D possibly matching TRBD1 (6 bases). This TCR was recovered from a woman aged 45-60 years who had been exposed to COVID-19. The CDR3 loop is CASSSLGADGNTIYF. In DNA, the CDR3 is TGTGCCAGCAGTTCTCTGGGGGCGGATGGAAACACCATATATTTT. Supplemented by reference TRBV11-2 and TRBJ1-3, the full variable domain reads EAGVAQSPRYKIIEKRQSVAFWCNPISGHATLYWYQQILGQGPKLLIQFQNNGVVDDSQLPKDRFSAERLKGVDSTLKIQPAKLEDSAVYLCASSSLGADGNTIYFGEGSWLTVV.